This T cell receptor beta chain came from a study of read filtering for tumor transcriptome and immune sequencing. Study in general: Among patients, approximately 16 were male and some 15 female, aged roughly 45 to 80 (mean about 69).

Sampling of bone marrow took place during active disease in every patient. This clonotype came up many times. Its antigen is unknown. Study results and caveats: In IR-seq, single-read clonotypes were around 85% of clonotypes but about 3.5% of reads. Sorted CD138-negative bone marrow cells were not purified T cells.

Germline-derived CDR1 and CDR2 are MGHRA and YSYEKL. Trimming cost V 4 bases and J 4 bases, with 20 bases left between them. This CDR3 contains 17 residues. From approximately 430 ng of RNA, a library with molecular barcoded alpha/delta and beta/gamma adaptors was made. TCRdb re-called the reads with MiXCR, one entry per CDR3 protein. The top ten clones hold 18% of a sample with about 39,000 distinct CDR3 sequences, around 15% of them seen once. Sequenced sample: a population of CD138-negative cells sorted from bone marrow. The chain recombines TRBV4-1 with TRBJ1-3, with D tentatively TRBD1 (6 bases). The clonotype originates from a donor aged 40 or over with multiple myeloma. The CDR3 loop is CASSPLGPGTFGNTIYF. CDR3 nucleotide sequence: TGCGCCAGCAGCCCCCTAGGCCCCGGGACATTCGGAAACACCATATATTTT.